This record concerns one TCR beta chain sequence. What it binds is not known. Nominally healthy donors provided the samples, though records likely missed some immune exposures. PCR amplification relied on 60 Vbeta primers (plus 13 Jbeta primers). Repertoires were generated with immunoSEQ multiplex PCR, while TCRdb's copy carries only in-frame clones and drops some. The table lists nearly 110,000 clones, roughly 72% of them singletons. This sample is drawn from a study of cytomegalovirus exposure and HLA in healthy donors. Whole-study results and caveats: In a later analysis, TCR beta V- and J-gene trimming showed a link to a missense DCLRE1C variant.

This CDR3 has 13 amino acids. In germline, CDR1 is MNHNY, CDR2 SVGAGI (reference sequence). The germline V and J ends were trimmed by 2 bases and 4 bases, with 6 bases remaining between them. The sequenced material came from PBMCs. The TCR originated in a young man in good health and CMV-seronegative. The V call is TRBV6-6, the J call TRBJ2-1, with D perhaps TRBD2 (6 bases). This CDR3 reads CASSYRGYNEQFF. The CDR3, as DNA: TGTGCCAGCAGTTACCGGGGGTACAATGAGCAGTTCTTC.